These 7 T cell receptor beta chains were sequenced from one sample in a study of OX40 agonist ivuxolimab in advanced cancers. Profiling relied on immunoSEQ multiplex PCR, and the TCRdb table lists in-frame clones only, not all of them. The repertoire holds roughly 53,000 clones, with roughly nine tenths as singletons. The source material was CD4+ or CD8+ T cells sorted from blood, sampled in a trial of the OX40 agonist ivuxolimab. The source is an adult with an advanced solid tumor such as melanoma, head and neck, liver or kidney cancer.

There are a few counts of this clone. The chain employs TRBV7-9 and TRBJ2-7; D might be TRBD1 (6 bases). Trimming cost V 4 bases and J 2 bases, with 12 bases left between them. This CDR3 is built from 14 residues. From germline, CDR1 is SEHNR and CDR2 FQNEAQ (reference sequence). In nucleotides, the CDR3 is TGTGCCAGCAGCTCAAGGACAGAGACCTACGAGCAGTACTTC. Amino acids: CASSSRTETYEQYF.

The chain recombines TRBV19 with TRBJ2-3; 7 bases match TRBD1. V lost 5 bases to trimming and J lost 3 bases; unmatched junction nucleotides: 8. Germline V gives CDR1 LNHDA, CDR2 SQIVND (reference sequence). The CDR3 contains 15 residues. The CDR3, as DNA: TGTGCCAGTAGTCTAACAGGGGCCGGGACAGATACGCAGTATTTT. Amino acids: CASSLTGAGTDTQYF.

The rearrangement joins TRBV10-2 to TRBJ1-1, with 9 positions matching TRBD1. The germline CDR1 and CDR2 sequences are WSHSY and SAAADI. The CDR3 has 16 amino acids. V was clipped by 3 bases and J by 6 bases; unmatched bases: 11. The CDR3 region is CASSDYAGTGFAEAFF. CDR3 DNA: TGCGCCAGCAGTGACTACGCCGGGACAGGGTTCGCTGAAGCTTTCTTT.

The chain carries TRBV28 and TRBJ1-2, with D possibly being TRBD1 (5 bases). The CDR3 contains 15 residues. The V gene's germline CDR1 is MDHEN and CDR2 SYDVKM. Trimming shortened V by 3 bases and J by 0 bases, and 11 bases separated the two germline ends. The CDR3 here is CASSFLGEANYGYTF. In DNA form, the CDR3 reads TGTGCCAGCAGTTTTCTAGGGGAAGCTAACTATGGCTACACCTTC.

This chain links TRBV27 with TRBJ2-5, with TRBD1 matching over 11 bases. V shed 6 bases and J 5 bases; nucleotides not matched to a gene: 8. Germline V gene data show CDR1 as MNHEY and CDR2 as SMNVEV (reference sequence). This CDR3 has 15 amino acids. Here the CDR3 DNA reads TGTGCCAGCAGCCCGGACAGGGGGCGAGGGGAGACCCAGTACTTC. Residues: CASSPDRGRGETQYF.

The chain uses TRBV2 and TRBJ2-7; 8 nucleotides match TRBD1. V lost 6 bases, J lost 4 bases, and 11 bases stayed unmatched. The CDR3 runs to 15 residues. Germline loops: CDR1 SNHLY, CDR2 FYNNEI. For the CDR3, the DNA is TGTGCCAGCAGAGATGGACAGGGCCCGGGGTACGAGCAGTACTTC. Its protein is CASRDGQGPGYEQYF.

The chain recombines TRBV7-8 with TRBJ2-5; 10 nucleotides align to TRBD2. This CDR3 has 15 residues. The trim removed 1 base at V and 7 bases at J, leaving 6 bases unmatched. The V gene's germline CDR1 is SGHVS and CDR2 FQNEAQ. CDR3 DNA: TGTGCCAGCAGCTTAGAAGCTAGCGGGAGTTGGACCCAGTACTTC. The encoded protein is CASSLEASGSWTQYF.